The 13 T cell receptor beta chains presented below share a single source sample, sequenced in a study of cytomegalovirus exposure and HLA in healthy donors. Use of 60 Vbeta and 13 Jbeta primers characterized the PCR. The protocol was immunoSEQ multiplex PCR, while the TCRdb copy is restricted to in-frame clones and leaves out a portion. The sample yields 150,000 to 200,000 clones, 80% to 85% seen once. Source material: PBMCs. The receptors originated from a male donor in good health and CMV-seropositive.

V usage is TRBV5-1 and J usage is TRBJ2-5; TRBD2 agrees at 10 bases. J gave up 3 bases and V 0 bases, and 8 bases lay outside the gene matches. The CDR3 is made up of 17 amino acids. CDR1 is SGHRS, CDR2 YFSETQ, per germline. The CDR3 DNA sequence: TGCGCCAGCAGCTTGGCCCCAGCGGGGGGGGGAGAAGAGACCCAGTACTTC. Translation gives CASSLAPAGGGEETQYF.

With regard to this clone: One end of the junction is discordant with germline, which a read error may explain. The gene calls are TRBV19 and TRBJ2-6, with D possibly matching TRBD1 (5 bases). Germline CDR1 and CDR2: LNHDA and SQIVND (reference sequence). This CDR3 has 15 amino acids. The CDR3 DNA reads TGTGCCAGCCAAACAGGAGACTCTGGGGCCAACGGCCTGACTTTC. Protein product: CASQTGDSGANGLTF. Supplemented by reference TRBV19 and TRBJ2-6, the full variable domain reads DGGITQSPKYLFRKEGQNVTLSCEQNLNHDAMYWYRQDPGQGLRLIYYSQIVNDFQKGDIAEGYSVSREKKESFPLTVTSAQKNPTAFYLCASQTGDSGANGLTFGAGSRLTVL.

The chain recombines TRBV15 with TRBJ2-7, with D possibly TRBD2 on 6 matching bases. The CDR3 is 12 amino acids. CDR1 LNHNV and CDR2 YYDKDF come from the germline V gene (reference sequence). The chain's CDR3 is CCGDPDLLEQYF. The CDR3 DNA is TGTTGCGGGGACCCGGACCTCCTCGAGCAGTACTTC.

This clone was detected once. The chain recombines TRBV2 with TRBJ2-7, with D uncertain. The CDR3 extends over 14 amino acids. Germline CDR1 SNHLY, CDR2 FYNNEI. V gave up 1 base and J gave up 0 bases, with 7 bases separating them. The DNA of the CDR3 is TGTGCCAGCAGTGAAGTCGCGGTCTCCTACGAGCAGTACTTC. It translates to CASSEVAVSYEQYF. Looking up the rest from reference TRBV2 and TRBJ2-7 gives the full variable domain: EPEVTQTPSHQVTQMGQEVILRCVPISNHLYFYWYRQILGQKVEFLVSFYNNEISEKSEIFDDQFSVERPDGSNFTLKIRSTKLEDSAMYFCASSEVAVSYEQYFGPGTRLTVT.

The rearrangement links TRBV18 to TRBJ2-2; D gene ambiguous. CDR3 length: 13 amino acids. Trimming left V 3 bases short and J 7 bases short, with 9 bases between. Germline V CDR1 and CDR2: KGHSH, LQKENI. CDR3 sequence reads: CASSPTNGGELFF. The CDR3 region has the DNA TGTGCCAGCTCACCCACTAATGGCGGGGAGCTGTTTTTT.

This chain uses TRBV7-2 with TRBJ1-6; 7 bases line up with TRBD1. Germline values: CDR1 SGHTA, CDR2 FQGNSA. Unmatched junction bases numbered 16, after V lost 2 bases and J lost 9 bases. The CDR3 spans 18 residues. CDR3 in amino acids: CASSLNLRLLQGSSPLHF. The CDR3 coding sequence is TGTGCCAGCAGCTTAAATTTGAGGTTGTTACAGGGGAGTTCACCCCTCCACTTT.

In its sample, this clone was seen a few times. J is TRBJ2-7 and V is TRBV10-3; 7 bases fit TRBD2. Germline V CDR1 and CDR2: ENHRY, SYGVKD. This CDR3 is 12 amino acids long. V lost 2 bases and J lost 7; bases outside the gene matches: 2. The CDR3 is CAISESSGEQYF. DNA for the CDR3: TGTGCCATCAGTGAGAGTAGCGGGGAGCAGTACTTC.

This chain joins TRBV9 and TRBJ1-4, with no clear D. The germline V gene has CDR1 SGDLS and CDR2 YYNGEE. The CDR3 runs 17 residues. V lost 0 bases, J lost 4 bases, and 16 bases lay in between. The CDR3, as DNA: TGTGCCAGCAGCGTAGCTTCGGGGTTCGGGTTTAATGAAAAACTGTTTTTT. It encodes CASSVASGFGFNEKLFF.

The CDR3 sequence: CAWQNQENTEAFF. DNA of the CDR3: TGTGCCTGGCAGAACCAGGAGAACACTGAAGCTTTCTTT. V is TRBV30 and J is TRBJ1-1; D unclear. This CDR3 comprises 13 residues. The germline V gene encodes CDR1 GTSNPN and CDR2 SVGIG (reference sequence). The V and J ends lost 5 bases and 1 base respectively, with 11 bases between them. The variable domain in full, completed from reference TRBV30 and TRBJ1-1, reads SQTIHQWPATLVQPVGSPLSLECTVEGTSNPNLYWYRQAAGRGLQLLFYSVGIGQISSEVPQNLSASRPQDRQFILSSKKLLLSDSGFYLCAWQNQENTEAFFGQGTRLTVV.

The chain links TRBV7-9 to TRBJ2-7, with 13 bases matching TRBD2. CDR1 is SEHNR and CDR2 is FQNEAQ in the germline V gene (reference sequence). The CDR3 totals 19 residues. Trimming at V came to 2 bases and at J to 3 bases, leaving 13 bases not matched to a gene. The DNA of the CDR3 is TGTGCCAGCAGCTTATGGGGTGGGACTAGCGGGGAGTTCCTCTACGAGCAGTACTTC. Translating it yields CASSLWGGTSGEFLYEQYF.

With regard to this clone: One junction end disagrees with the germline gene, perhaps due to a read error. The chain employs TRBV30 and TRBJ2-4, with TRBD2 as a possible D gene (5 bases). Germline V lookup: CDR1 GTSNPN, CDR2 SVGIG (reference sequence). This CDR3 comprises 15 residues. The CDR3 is CAWSKRNLAKNSQYF. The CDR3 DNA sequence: TGTGCCTGGAGTAAGCGGAATCTAGCCAAAAACAGTCAGTACTTC.

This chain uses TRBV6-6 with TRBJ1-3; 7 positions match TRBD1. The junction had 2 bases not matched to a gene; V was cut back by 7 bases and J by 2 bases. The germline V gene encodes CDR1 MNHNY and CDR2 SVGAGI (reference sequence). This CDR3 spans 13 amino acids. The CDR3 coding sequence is TGTGCCAGCAAAGGGACAGCTGGAAACACCATATATTTT. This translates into CASKGTAGNTIYF.

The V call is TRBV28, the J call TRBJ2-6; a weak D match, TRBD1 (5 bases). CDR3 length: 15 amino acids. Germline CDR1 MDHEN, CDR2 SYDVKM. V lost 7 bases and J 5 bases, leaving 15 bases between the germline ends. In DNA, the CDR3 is TGTGCCAGCACCCCGGACACTCCAAGGGCCAACGTCCTGACTTTC. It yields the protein CASTPDTPRANVLTF.